This T cell receptor beta chain emerged from a study of blood T cell repertoires in COVID-19. Study overall: The United States, Italy and Spain supplied acute and convalescent COVID-19 samples. PBMCs, B-cell-depleted T cells, or T cells were the source of the cDNA or gDNA that made up the material.

Germline V gives CDR1 SGHRS, CDR2 YFSETQ. This CDR3 spans 14 amino acids. V was trimmed by 0 bases and J by 3 bases, leaving 9 bases between them. Seattle enrolled patients during active infection and tracked them longitudinally. Original processing notes: By means of reference gene primer amplification, nucleated cell counts were estimated. The table came from immunoSEQ multiplex PCR; TCRdb's copy has only in-frame clones and leaves some out. V, J and clone size are taken as reported in that table, and D and trimming were inferred from the DNA itself. Of 170,000 or so clones in the sample, roughly 80% were seen once.

The sequenced sample consisted of peripheral blood. This sequence originates from a woman between 70 and 85 years old with COVID-19, enrolled during active disease. The chain couples TRBV5-1 to TRBJ1-1; no firm D call. The CDR3 loop is CASSLVGSDTEAFF. The CDR3 bases are TGCGCCAGCAGCTTGGTGGGCAGTGACACTGAAGCTTTCTTT.